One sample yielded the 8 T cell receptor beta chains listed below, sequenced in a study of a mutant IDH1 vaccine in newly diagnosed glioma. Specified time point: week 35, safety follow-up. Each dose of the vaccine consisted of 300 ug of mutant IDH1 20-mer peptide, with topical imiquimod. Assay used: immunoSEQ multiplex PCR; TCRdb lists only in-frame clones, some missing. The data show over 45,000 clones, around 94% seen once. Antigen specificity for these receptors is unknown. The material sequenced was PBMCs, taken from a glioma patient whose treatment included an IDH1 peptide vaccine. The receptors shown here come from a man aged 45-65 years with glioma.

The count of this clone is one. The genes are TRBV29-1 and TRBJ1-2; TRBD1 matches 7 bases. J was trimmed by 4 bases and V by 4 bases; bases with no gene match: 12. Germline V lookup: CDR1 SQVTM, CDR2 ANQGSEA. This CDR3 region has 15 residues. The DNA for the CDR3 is TGCAGCGTTGCAGGAATCGGACAGGCTAGCTATGGCTACACCTTC. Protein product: CSVAGIGQASYGYTF. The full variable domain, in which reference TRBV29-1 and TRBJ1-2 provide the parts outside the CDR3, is SAVISQKPSRDICQRGTSLTIQCQVDSQVTMMFWYRQQPGQSLTLIATANQGSEATYESGFVIDKFPISRPNLTFSTLTVSNMSPEDSSIYLCSVAGIGQASYGYTFGSGTRLTVV.

CDR3 residues: CASSSSGRGYNEQFF. The DNA of the CDR3 is TGTGCCAGTAGTAGTAGCGGGAGGGGGTACAATGAGCAGTTCTTC. This chain uses TRBV19 with TRBJ2-1, with 11 bases fitting TRBD2. The trim removed 4 bases at V and 4 bases at J, leaving 3 bases unmatched. CDR1 and CDR2 (germline): LNHDA, SQIVND (reference sequence). CDR3 length equals 15 residues.

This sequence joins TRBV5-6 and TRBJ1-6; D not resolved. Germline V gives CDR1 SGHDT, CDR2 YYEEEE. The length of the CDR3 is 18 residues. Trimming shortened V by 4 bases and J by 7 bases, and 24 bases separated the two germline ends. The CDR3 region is CASSPGTLTLQRNSPLHF. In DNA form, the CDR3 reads TGTGCCAGCAGCCCTGGAACATTGACACTCCAACGCAATTCACCCCTCCACTTT.

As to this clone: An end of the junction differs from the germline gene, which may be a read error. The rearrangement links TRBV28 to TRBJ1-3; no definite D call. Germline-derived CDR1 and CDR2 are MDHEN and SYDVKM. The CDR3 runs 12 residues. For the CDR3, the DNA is TGTGCCAGCAGTTTAGGTTGGACGGAGTCCAATTTT. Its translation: CASSLGWTESNF.

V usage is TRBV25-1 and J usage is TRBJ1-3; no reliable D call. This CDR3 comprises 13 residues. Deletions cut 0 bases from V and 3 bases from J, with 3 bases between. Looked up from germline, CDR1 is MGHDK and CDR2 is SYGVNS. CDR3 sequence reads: CASSEYLGNTIYF. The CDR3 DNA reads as TGTGCCAGCAGTGAATATCTTGGAAACACCATATATTTT.

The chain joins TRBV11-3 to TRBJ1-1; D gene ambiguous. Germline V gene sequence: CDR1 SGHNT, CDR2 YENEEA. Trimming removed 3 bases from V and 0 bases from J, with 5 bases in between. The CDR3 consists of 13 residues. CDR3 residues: CASSLTLNTEAFF. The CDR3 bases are TGTGCCAGCAGCTTGACGCTGAACACTGAAGCTTTCTTT.

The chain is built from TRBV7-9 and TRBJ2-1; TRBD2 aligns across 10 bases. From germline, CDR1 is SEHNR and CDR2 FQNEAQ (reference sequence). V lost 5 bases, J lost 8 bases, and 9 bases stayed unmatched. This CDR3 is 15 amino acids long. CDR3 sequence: CASSPEGLAGDEQFF. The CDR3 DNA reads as TGTGCCAGCAGCCCAGAGGGCCTAGCGGGGGATGAGCAGTTCTTC.

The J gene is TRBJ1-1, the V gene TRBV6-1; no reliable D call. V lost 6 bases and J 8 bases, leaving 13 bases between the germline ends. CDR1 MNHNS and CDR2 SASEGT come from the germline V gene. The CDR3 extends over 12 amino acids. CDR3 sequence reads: CASSQFPSEAFF. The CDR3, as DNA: TGTGCCAGCAGCCAATTCCCCAGCGAAGCTTTCTTT.